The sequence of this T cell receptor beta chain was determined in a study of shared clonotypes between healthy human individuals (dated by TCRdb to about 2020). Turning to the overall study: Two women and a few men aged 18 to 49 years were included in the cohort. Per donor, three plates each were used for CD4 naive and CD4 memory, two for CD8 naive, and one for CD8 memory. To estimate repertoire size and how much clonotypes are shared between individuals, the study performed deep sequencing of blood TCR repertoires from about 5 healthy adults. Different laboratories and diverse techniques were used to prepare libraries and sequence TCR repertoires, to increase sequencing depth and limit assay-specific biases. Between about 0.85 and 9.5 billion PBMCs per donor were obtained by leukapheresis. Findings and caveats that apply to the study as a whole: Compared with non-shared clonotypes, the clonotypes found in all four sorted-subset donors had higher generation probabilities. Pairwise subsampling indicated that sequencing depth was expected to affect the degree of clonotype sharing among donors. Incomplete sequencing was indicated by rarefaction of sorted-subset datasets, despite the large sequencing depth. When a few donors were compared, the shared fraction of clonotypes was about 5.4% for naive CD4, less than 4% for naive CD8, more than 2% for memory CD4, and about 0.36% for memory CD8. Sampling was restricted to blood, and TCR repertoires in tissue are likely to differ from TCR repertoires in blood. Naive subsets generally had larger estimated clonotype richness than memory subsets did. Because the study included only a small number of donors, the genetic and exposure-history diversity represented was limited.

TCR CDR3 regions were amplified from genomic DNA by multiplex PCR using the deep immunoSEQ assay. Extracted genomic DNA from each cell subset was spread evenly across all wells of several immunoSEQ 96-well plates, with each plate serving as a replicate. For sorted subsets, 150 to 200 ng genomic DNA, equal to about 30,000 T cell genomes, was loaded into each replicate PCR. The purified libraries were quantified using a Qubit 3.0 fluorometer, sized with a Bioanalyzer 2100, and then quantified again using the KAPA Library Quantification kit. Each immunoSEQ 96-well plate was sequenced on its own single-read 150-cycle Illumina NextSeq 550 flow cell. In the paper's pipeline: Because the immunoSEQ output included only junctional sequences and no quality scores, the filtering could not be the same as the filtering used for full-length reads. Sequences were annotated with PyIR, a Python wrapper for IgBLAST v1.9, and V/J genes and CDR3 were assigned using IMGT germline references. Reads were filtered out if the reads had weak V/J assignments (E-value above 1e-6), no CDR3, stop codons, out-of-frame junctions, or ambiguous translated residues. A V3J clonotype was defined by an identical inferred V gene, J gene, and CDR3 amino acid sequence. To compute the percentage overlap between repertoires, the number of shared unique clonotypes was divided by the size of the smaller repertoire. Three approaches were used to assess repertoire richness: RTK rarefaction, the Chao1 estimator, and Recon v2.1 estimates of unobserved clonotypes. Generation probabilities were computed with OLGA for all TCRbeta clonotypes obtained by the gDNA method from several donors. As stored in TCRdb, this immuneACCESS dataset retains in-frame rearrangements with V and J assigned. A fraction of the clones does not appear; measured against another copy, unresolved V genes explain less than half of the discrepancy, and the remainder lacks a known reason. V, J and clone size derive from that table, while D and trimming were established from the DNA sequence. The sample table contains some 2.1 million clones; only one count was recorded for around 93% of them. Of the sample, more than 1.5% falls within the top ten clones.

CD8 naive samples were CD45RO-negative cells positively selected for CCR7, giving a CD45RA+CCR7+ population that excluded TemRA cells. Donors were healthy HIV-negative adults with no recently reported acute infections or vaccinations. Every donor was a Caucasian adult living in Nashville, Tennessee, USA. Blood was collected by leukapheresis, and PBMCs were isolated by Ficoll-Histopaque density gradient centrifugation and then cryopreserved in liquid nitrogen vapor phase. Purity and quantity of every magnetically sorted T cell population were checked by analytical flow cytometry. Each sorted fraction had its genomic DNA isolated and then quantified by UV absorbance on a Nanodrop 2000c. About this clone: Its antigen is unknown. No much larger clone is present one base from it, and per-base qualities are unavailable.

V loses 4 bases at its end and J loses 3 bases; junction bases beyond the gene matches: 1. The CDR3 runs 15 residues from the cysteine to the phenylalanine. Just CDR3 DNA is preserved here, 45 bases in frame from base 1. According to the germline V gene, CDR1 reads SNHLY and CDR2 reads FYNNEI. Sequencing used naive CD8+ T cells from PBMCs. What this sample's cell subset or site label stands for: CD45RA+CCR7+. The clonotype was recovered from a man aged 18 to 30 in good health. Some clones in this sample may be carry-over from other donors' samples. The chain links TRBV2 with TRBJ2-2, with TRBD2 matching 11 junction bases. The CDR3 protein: CASSGGLADTGELFF. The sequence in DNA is TGTGCCAGCAGTGGGGGACTAGCGGACACCGGGGAGCTGTTTTTT.